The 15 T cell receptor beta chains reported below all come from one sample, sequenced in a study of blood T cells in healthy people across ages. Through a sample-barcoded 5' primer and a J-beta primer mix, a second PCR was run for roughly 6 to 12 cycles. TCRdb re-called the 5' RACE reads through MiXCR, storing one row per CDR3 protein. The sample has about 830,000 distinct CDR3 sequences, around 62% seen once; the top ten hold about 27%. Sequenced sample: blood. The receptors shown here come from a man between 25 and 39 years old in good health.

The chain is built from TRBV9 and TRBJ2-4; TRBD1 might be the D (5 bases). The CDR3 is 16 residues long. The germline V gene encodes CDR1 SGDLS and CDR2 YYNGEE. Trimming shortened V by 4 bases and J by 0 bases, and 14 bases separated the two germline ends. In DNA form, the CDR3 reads TGTGCCAGCAGCCAGGACATCGAACTAGCCAAAAACATTCAGTACTTC. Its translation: CASSQDIELAKNIQYF.

The CDR3 region is CASTGNGNEQFF. As DNA, the CDR3 is TGTGCCAGCACCGGAAATGGGAATGAGCAGTTCTTC. V usage is TRBV6-6 and J usage is TRBJ2-1, with D hard to call. The CDR3 is 12 amino acids. The V end lost 7 bases, the J end lost 7 bases, and 11 bases lay between the germline ends. From germline, CDR1 is MNHNY and CDR2 SVGAGI (reference sequence).

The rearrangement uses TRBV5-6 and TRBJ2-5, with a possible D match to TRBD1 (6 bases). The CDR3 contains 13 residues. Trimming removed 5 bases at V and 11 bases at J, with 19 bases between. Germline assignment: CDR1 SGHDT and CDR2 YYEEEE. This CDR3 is CASRWDGAGEQYF. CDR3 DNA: TGTGCCAGCAGATGGGACGGGGCAGGGGAGCAGTACTTC.

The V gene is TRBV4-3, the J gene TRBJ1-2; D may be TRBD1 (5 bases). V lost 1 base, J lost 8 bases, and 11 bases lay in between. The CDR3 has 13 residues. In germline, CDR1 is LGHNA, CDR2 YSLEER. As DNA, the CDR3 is TGCGCCAGCAGCCAAGTTCTTCAGGGCGGCTACACCTTC. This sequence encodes CASSQVLQGGYTF.

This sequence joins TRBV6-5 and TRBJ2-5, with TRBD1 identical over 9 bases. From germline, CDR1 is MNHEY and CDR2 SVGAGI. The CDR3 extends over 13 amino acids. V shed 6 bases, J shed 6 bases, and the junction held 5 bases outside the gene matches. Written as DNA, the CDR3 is TGTGCCAGCAGAGACAGGGGGATAAAGACCCAGTACTTC. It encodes CASRDRGIKTQYF.

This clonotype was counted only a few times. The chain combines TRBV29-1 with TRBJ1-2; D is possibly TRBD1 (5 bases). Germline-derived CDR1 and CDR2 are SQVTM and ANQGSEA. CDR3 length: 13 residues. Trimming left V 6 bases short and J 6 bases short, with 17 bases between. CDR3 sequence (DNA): TGCAGCGTCATCAATCAGGGATGGGATGGCTACACCTTC. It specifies CSVINQGWDGYTF.

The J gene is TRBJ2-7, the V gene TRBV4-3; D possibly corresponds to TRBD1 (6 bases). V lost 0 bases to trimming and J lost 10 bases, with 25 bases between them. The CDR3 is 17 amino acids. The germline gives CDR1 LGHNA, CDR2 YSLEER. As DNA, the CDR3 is TGCGCCAGCAGCCAAGATATCCCAGGGGCACTGCAAGAGAGCCAGTACTTC. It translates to CASSQDIPGALQESQYF.

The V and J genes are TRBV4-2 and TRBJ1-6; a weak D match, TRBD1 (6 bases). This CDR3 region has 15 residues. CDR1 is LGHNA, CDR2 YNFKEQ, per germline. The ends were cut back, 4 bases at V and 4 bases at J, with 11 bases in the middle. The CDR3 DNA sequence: TGTGCCAGCAGCCCTAACAGGGATTATAATTCACCCCTCCACTTT. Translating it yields CASSPNRDYNSPLHF.

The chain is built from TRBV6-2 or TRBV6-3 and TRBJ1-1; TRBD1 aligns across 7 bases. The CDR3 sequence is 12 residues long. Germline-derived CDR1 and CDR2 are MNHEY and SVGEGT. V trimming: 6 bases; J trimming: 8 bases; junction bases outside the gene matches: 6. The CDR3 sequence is CASSSDRLEAFF. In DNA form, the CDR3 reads TGTGCCAGCAGCTCGGACAGGTTGGAAGCTTTCTTT.

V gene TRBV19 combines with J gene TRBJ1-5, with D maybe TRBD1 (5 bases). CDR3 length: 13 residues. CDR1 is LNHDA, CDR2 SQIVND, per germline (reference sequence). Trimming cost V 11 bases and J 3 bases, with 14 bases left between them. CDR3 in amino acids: CASRGLINQPQHF. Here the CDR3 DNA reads TGTGCCTCCCGGGGACTGATCAATCAGCCCCAGCATTTT.

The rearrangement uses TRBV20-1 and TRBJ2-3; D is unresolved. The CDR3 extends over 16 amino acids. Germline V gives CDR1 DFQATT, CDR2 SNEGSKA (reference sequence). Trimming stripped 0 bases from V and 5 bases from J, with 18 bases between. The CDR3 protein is CSARDPSGTAIDTQYF. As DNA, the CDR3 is TGCAGTGCTAGAGATCCATCCGGCACAGCAATAGATACGCAGTATTTT.

CDR3 sequence: CASSPAIRIYEQYF. The CDR3 region has the DNA TGTGCCAGCAGCCCGGCCATCCGGATCTACGAGCAGTACTTC. The rearrangement links TRBV5-6 to TRBJ2-7; no clear D gene. V was shortened by 4 bases and J by 3 bases, with 14 bases between the two germline ends. The CDR3 is 14 amino acids. CDR1 SGHDT and CDR2 YYEEEE come from the germline V gene.

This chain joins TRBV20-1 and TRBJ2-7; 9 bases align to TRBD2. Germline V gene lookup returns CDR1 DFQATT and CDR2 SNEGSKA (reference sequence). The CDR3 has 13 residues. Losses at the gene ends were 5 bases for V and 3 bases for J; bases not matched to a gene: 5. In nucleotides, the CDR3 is TGCAGTGCTTCTGGGACTAGCTTCTACGAGCAGTACTTC. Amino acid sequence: CSASGTSFYEQYF.

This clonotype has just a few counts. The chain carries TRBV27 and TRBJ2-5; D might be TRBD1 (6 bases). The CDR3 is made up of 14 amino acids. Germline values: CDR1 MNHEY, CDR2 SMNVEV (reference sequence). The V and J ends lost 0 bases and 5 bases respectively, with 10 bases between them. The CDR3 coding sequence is TGTGCCAGCAGTTTATCCTGGACAGTTGAGACCCAGTACTTC. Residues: CASSLSWTVETQYF.

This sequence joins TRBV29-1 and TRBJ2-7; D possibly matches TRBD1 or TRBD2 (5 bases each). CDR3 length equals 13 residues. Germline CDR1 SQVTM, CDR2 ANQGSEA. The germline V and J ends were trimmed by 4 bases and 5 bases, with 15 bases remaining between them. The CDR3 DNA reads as TGCAGCGTTGTCGTCGGGACGGGTAACGAGCAGTACTTC. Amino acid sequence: CSVVVGTGNEQYF.